Each of the 31 T cell receptor beta chains below was sequenced from the same sample in a study of PD-1 blockade in mismatch repair-deficient tumors (dated by TCRdb to 2016 to 2017). Receptors were amplified or captured by the immunoSEQ multiplex PCR assay. This immuneACCESS table, as held by TCRdb, lists in-frame sequences with V and J called but not all clones. Of the missing ones, under half trace to an unresolved V gene in checked studies; the others have no known cause. The sample includes around 17,000 clones, with 84% observed a single time. Together, the top ten hold roughly 1.7% of the sample. The sample here was PBMCs, taken roughly 23 weeks after starting pembrolizumab. These receptors were taken from an adult with mismatch repair-deficient cancer.

This clone occurred once. The genes are TRBV7-3 and TRBJ2-3; D gene uncertain. Germline-derived CDR1 and CDR2 are SGHTA and FQGTGA. The CDR3 spans 13 residues. Deletions cut 6 bases from V and 2 bases from J, with 9 bases between. The CDR3 is CASSSIYTDTQYF. CDR3 bases: TGTGCCAGCAGTAGTATTTACACAGATACGCAGTATTTT. Full variable domain (rest looked up from reference TRBV7-3 and TRBJ2-3): GAGVSQTPSNKVTEKGKYVELRCDPISGHTALYWYRQSLGQGPEFLIYFQGTGAADDSGLPNDRFFAVRPEGSVSTLKIQRTERGDSAVYLCASSSIYTDTQYFGPGTRLTVL.

J is TRBJ1-2 and V is TRBV5-8; TRBD1 matches at 9 bases. The V and J ends lost 4 bases and 3 bases, in that order; junction bases with no gene match: 10. The CDR3 is 16 amino acids. The germline V gene has CDR1 SGHTS and CDR2 YDEGEE. CDR3 residues: CASSKLQTGGDYGYTF. Written as DNA, the CDR3 is TGTGCCAGCAGCAAGCTTCAAACAGGGGGCGACTATGGCTACACCTTC.

V is TRBV19 and J is TRBJ1-5; no clear D gene. The V end lost 7 bases, the J end lost 2 bases, and 12 bases lay between the germline ends. The CDR3 spans 14 residues. Germline V gene lookup returns CDR1 LNHDA and CDR2 SQIVND (reference sequence). The chain's CDR3 is CASMRHQGNQPQHF. The CDR3 DNA follows: TGTGCCAGTATGCGACACCAAGGCAATCAGCCCCAGCATTTT.

This clone appeared once. This rearrangement joins TRBV10-2 to TRBJ1-1; no firm D call. CDR1 and CDR2 (germline): WSHSY, SAAADI. The CDR3 length is 14 residues. V lost 8 bases, J lost 4 bases, and 17 bases lay in between. CDR3 sequence reads: CASSSAGPGTEAFF. Written as DNA, the CDR3 is TGCGCCAGCTCCTCAGCAGGCCCCGGCACTGAAGCTTTCTTT.

The chain links TRBV11-3 to TRBJ2-2; D unclear. CDR3 size: 13 residues. Germline values: CDR1 SGHNT, CDR2 YENEEA. The V gene lost 1 base and the J gene lost 5 bases, with 5 bases spanning the gap. The CDR3 is CASSLVRTGELFF. CDR3 nucleotides: TGTGCCAGCAGCTTAGTTCGGACCGGGGAGCTGTTTTTT. The variable domain in full, completed from reference TRBV11-3 and TRBJ2-2, reads EAGVVQSPRYKIIEKKQPVAFWCNPISGHNTLYWYLQNLGQGPELLIRYENEEAVDDSQLPKDRFSAERLKGVDSTLKIQPAELGDSAVYLCASSLVRTGELFFGEGSRLTVL.

This chain links TRBV7-3 with TRBJ2-1; 14 bases agree with TRBD2. Germline V lookup: CDR1 SGHTA, CDR2 FQGTGA. V shed 5 bases and J 5 bases; nucleotides not matched to a gene: 8. This CDR3 spans 17 amino acids. This CDR3 reads CASSPRTSGRYDNEQFF. The CDR3 coding sequence is TGTGCCAGCAGCCCCCGGACTAGCGGGAGGTACGACAATGAGCAGTTCTTC. The full variable domain, completed using reference TRBV7-3 and TRBJ2-1, is GAGVSQTPSNKVTEKGKYVELRCDPISGHTALYWYRQSLGQGPEFLIYFQGTGAADDSGLPNDRFFAVRPEGSVSTLKIQRTERGDSAVYLCASSPRTSGRYDNEQFFGPGTRLTVL.

The V gene is TRBV5-1, the J gene TRBJ2-1; TRBD2 agrees at 10 bases. CDR3 length: 15 amino acids. Germline-derived CDR1 and CDR2 are SGHRS and YFSETQ. The junction had 11 bases not matched to a gene; V was cut back by 4 bases and J by 10 bases. The CDR3 here is CASSPGTSAVYEQFF. CDR3 DNA sequence: TGCGCCAGCAGCCCCGGGACTAGCGCGGTTTACGAGCAGTTCTTC.

The rearrangement links TRBV7-9 to TRBJ2-6, with D possibly being TRBD1 (5 bases). The CDR3 is 15 amino acids. Looked up from germline, CDR1 is SEHNR and CDR2 is FQNEAQ (reference sequence). V was cut by 4 bases and J by 1 base, with 8 bases left in between. The CDR3 here is CASSSDSSGANVLTF. The CDR3 bases are TGTGCCAGCAGCTCAGACAGTTCTGGGGCCAACGTCCTGACTTTC. Full variable domain (outside the CDR3, taken from reference TRBV7-9 and TRBJ2-6): DTGVSQNPRHKITKRGQNVTFRCDPISEHNRLYWYRQTLGQGPEFLTYFQNEAQLEKSRLLSDRFSAERPKGSFSTLEIQRTEQGDSAMYLCASSSDSSGANVLTFGAGSRLTVL.

This chain uses TRBV5-1 with TRBJ2-7; TRBD1 might be the D (7 bases). This CDR3 spans 16 amino acids. The V end was cut by 0 bases, the J end by 0 bases, with 13 bases between. Germline V gives CDR1 SGHRS, CDR2 YFSETQ. The CDR3: CASSLVTGTSSYEQYF. The CDR3 coding sequence is TGCGCCAGCAGCTTGGTGACAGGGACTTCCTCCTACGAGCAGTACTTC. Complete variable domain (other parts from reference TRBV5-1 and TRBJ2-7): KAGVTQTPRYLIKTRGQQVTLSCSPISGHRSVSWYQQTPGQGLQFLFEYFSETQRNKGNFPGRFSGRQFSNSRSEMNVSTLELGDSALYLCASSLVTGTSSYEQYFGPGTRLTVT.

The chain links TRBV9 to TRBJ2-7; 9 positions agree with TRBD2. V dropped 4 bases and J dropped 2; count of bases not matched to a gene: 10. Germline lookup yields CDR1 SGDLS and CDR2 YYNGEE. The CDR3 sequence is 16 residues long. The CDR3 sequence is CASSPSPRGRAYEQYF. The CDR3 DNA sequence: TGTGCCAGCAGCCCCTCCCCGCGCGGGAGGGCCTACGAGCAGTACTTC.

The chain joins TRBV2 to TRBJ1-2; TRBD1 matches 10 bases. The CDR3 has 14 amino acids. CDR1 and CDR2 (germline): SNHLY, FYNNEI. V shed 6 bases and J 8 bases; nucleotides not matched to a gene: 9. CDR3 nucleotide sequence: TGTGCCAGCAGCAAAGGGGGACAGGGGAGAGGCTACACCTTC. It encodes CASSKGGQGRGYTF.

The chain joins TRBV19 to TRBJ2-1; the D gene is possibly TRBD2 (5 bases). The CDR3 totals 15 residues. Trimming took off 5 bases at V and 0 bases at J, with 11 bases between the two ends. Germline values: CDR1 LNHDA, CDR2 SQIVND (reference sequence). The chain's CDR3 is CASSGGDSSYNEQFF. The CDR3 DNA reads as TGTGCCAGTAGTGGAGGAGATAGCTCCTACAATGAGCAGTTCTTC. Filled out from reference TRBV19 and TRBJ2-1, the complete variable domain reads DGGITQSPKYLFRKEGQNVTLSCEQNLNHDAMYWYRQDPGQGLRLIYYSQIVNDFQKGDIAEGYSVSREKKESFPLTVTSAQKNPTAFYLCASSGGDSSYNEQFFGPGTRLTVL.

The genes are TRBV5-1 and TRBJ1-3; the match to TRBD1 covers 8 bases. From germline, CDR1 is SGHRS and CDR2 YFSETQ. The CDR3 covers 14 residues. The trim removed 0 bases at V and 5 bases at J, leaving 1 base unmatched. The CDR3 DNA is TGCGCCAGCAGCTTGGGCAGGGGGCGAAACACCATATATTTT. Amino acids: CASSLGRGRNTIYF.

This chain links TRBV18 with TRBJ1-2, with 8 bases aligning to TRBD1. V dropped 3 bases and J dropped 8; count of bases not matched to a gene: 11. Germline V gene lookup returns CDR1 KGHSH and CDR2 LQKENI. CDR3 length equals 15 residues. CDR3 sequence reads: CASSPQTGARQGYTF. CDR3 sequence (DNA): TGTGCCAGCTCACCGCAGACAGGGGCCCGCCAAGGCTACACCTTC.

The table lists this clone with a few counts. The gene calls are TRBV7-6 and TRBJ1-2; TRBD1 aligns across 7 bases. CDR1 and CDR2 from the germline V gene are SGHVS and FNYEAQ. V shed 5 bases, J shed 5 bases, and the junction held 11 bases outside the gene matches. This CDR3 region has 15 residues. CDR3 in amino acids: CASSRQQGTSYGYTF. DNA for the CDR3: TGTGCCAGCAGCCGCCAACAGGGGACGTCGTATGGCTACACCTTC.

The chain joins TRBV4-1 to TRBJ2-7; D remains unclear. The CDR3 length is 14 residues. Germline CDR1 and CDR2: MGHRA and YSYEKL. V was shortened by 1 base and J by 7 bases, with 14 bases between the two germline ends. The DNA for the CDR3 is TGCGCCAGCAGCCAAGGGCCCTTTGGTAAGGAGCAGTACTTC. This sequence encodes CASSQGPFGKEQYF.

The chain couples TRBV7-3 to TRBJ2-5; D is possibly TRBD2 (6 bases). This CDR3 region has 15 residues. With 2 bases removed from V and 5 bases from J, the gap between germline ends came to 15 bases. CDR1 SGHTA and CDR2 FQGTGA come from the germline V gene. The CDR3 protein is CASSLGTSVSETQYF. In DNA form, the CDR3 reads TGTGCCAGCAGCTTAGGGACTTCGGTGTCGGAGACCCAGTACTTC.

The chain links TRBV15 to TRBJ2-3, with D perhaps matching TRBD2 (5 bases). V was shortened by 8 bases and J by 0 bases, with 12 bases between the two germline ends. This CDR3 is 14 amino acids long. The germline gives CDR1 LNHNV, CDR2 YYDKDF (reference sequence). CDR3 sequence (DNA): TGTGCCACCTCTGAGGGTCGTAGCACAGATACGCAGTATTTT. The encoded protein is CATSEGRSTDTQYF. Using reference TRBV15 and TRBJ2-3 for the parts outside the CDR3, the full variable domain is DAMVIQNPRYQVTQFGKPVTLSCSQTLNHNVMYWYQQKSSQAPKLLFHYYDKDFNNEADTPDNFQSRRPNTSFCFLDIRSPGLGDTAMYLCATSEGRSTDTQYFGPGTRLTVL.

V usage is TRBV7-3 and J usage is TRBJ2-1; 11 bases are shared with TRBD2. Germline loops: CDR1 SGHTA, CDR2 FQGTGA. CDR3 length equals 13 residues. V was pared by 5 bases and J by 7 bases, with 1 base of the junction left unmatched. The CDR3 nucleotides read TGTGCCAGCAGCAGACTAGCGGGAAATGAGCAGTTCTTC. It encodes CASSRLAGNEQFF.

The gene calls are TRBV7-3 and TRBJ1-1; maybe TRBD1 (6 bases). Germline V gives CDR1 SGHTA, CDR2 FQGTGA. The CDR3 loop spans 15 amino acids. The germline V and J ends were trimmed by 2 bases and 3 bases, with 13 bases remaining between them. In DNA, the CDR3 is TGTGCCAGCAGCTTAGAGGGGGGGAGGGACACTGAAGCTTTCTTT. Translation: CASSLEGGRDTEAFF.

The chain carries TRBV7-8 and TRBJ2-3; 12 bases fit TRBD2. The V and J ends lost 4 bases and 5 bases, in that order; junction bases with no gene match: 4. This CDR3 spans 15 amino acids. Germline CDR1 reads SGHVS; CDR2 reads FQNEAQ. CDR3 amino acids: CASSYTSGRLDTQYF. CDR3 DNA: TGTGCCAGCAGCTATACTAGCGGGAGGCTAGATACGCAGTATTTT.

The CDR3, as DNA: TGTGCCAGCAGACATGCCGTGCACGACACTGAAGCTTTCTTT. It is translated as CASRHAVHDTEAFF. This sequence joins TRBV6-1 and TRBJ1-1; D not resolved. Per germline, CDR1 MNHNS and CDR2 SASEGT. The CDR3 runs to 14 residues. V was cut by 6 bases and J by 3 bases, with 14 bases left in between.

The rearrangement uses TRBV11-2 and TRBJ2-1; D is possibly TRBD2 (6 bases). With 5 bases removed from V and 4 bases from J, the gap between germline ends came to 24 bases. This CDR3 is built from 18 residues. Germline CDR1 and CDR2: SGHAT and FQNNGV. DNA for the CDR3: TGTGCCAGCAGCCAAAGGTTTTCCGGGACTTACGTTTACAATGAGCAGTTCTTC. This encodes CASSQRFSGTYVYNEQFF.

The V call is TRBV29-1, the J call TRBJ1-1, with unresolved D. Looked up from germline, CDR1 is SQVTM and CDR2 is ANQGSEA. With 5 bases removed from V and 7 bases from J, the gap between germline ends came to 11 bases. This CDR3 is built from 11 residues. The CDR3 sequence is CSVSGPNEAFF. As DNA, the CDR3 is TGCAGCGTTAGCGGGCCCAATGAAGCTTTCTTT.

This clone appeared once. J is TRBJ2-2 and V is TRBV7-9; 7 bases map to TRBD1. CDR3 size: 17 residues. Trimming took 2 bases from V and 4 from J; bases not matched to a gene: 10. Germline V lookup: CDR1 SEHNR, CDR2 FQNEAQ (reference sequence). CDR3 DNA: TGTGCCAGCAGCTTAAGTATCGGGACAGTTAGCACCGGGGAGCTGTTTTTT. This encodes CASSLSIGTVSTGELFF.

This CDR3 reads CASRGQHSYNEQFF. The CDR3 DNA reads as TGTGCCAGCAGGGGACAGCACTCCTACAATGAGCAGTTCTTC. V and J are TRBV27 and TRBJ2-1, with 7 bases identical to TRBD1. CDR3 length equals 14 residues. Germline trimming cut 6 bases from V and 0 bases from J; bases unmatched to any gene: 2. Germline CDR1 and CDR2: MNHEY and SMNVEV (reference sequence).

V and J are TRBV9 and TRBJ2-5; maybe TRBD1 (6 bases). The V end lost 3 bases, the J end lost 4 bases, and 13 bases lay between the germline ends. The CDR3 runs 14 residues. Germline V CDR1 and CDR2: SGDLS, YYNGEE. The chain's CDR3 is CASSAAQGSETQYF. CDR3 bases: TGTGCCAGCAGCGCAGCACAGGGATCAGAGACCCAGTACTTC.

A note on this clone: Mismatch with germline at one junction end may stem from a read error. The gene calls are TRBV7-7 and TRBJ2-1, with 7 nucleotides matching TRBD1. CDR3 length: 13 residues. Germline values: CDR1 SSHAT, CDR2 FNYEAQ (reference sequence). The CDR3 bases are TGTGCTAGCAGCTTAGGACAGGACAATGAGCAGTTCTTC. Protein product: CASSLGQDNEQFF. The full variable domain, rest sourced from reference TRBV7-7 and TRBJ2-1, is GAGVSQSPRYKVTKRGQDVTLRCDPISSHATLYWYQQALGQGPEFLTYFNYEAQPDKSGLPSDRFSAERPEGSISTLTIQRTEQRDSAMYRCASSLGQDNEQFFGPGTRLTVL.

The V call is TRBV7-9, the J call TRBJ2-3, with TRBD1 matching over 7 bases. Trimming took 5 bases from V and 4 from J; bases not matched to a gene: 9. Germline CDR1 reads SEHNR; CDR2 reads FQNEAQ (reference sequence). The CDR3 length is 15 residues. Here the CDR3 reads CASSPGTVLADTQYF. For the CDR3, the DNA is TGTGCCAGCAGCCCCGGGACAGTCCTTGCAGATACGCAGTATTTT.

Remarks on this clone: One end of the junction does not line up with germline, which may come from a read error. The gene calls are TRBV5-1 and TRBJ2-7; 9 bases match TRBD1. In germline, CDR1 is SGHRS, CDR2 YFSETQ. The length of the CDR3 is 16 residues. Here the CDR3 reads CASRLAPGQGNYAQYF. For the CDR3, the DNA is TGCGCCAGCAGGTTGGCCCCGGGACAGGGTAACTACGCGCAGTACTTC.

CDR3 DNA: TGTGCCAGCAGTTACTACGCTGGACAGCCGACCGGGGAGCTGTTTTTT. Its protein product is CASSYYAGQPTGELFF. The rearrangement joins TRBV6-5 to TRBJ2-2; TRBD1 might be the D (6 bases). Trimming removed 1 base from V and 5 bases from J, with 14 bases in between. Germline CDR1 is MNHEY and CDR2 is SVGAGI. The CDR3 length is 16 residues.